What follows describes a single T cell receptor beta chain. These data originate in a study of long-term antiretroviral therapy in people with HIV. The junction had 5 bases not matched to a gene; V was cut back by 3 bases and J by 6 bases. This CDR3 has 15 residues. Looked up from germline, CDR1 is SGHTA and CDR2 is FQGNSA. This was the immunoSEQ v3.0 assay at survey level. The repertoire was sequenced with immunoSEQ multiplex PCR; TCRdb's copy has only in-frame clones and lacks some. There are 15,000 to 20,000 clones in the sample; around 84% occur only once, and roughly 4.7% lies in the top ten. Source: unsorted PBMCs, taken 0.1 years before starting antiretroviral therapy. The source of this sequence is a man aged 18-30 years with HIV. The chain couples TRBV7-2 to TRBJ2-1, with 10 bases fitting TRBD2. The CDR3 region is CASSFRAGGVNEQFF. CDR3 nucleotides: TGTGCCAGCAGCTTTCGAGCGGGAGGGGTCAATGAGCAGTTCTTC.